The rows below give T cell receptor beta chains drawn from one sample of a study of blood T cell repertoires in COVID-19. Generated by immunoSEQ multiplex PCR, the TCRdb table keeps only in-frame clones and is missing some. The table lists about 150,000 clones, 70% to 90% of them singletons. The sample consisted of peripheral blood. Receptors originate from a man aged 60-69 years with COVID-19, enrolled during active disease. Both conserved end residues are part of each CDR3.

length: 15
J: TRBJ2-7
V: TRBV5-6
CDR3: CASSLLGTGTYEQYF

length: 13
J: TRBJ1-1
V: TRBV27
CDR3: CASSWDRVSEAFF

length: 15
J: TRBJ2-2
V: TRBV11-1
CDR3: CASSSGTANTGELFF

length: 16
J: TRBJ1-5
V: TRBV28
CDR3: CASNPLGVDVNQPQHF

length: 14
J: TRBJ1-1
V: TRBV7-2
CDR3: CASSLSPPGSEAFF

length: 18
J: TRBJ2-2
V: TRBV13
CDR3: CASSLSLRLAGYTGELFF

length: 15
J: TRBJ2-1
V: TRBV5-1
CDR3: CASSYSSGAAHEQFF

length: 15
J: TRBJ2-1
V: TRBV19
CDR3: CASSRGQGGYNEQFF

length: 15
J: TRBJ2-7
V: TRBV3-1/TRBV3-2
CDR3: CASSQEPRAPYEQYF

length: 17
J: TRBJ2-6
V: TRBV13
CDR3: CASSTRTGEDGANVLTF

length: 15
J: TRBJ2-2
V: TRBV27
CDR3: CASSFLSGGAEELFF

length: 12
J: TRBJ2-3
V: TRBV9
CDR3: CASSPPGGSQYF

length: 17
J: TRBJ2-3
V: TRBV7-6
CDR3: CASSQNGQGTFTDTQYF

length: 17
J: TRBJ2-3
V: TRBV9
CDR3: CASSVTPASGGSDTQYF

length: 18
J: TRBJ1-5
V: TRBV5-8
CDR3: CASSLVTGAKNSNQPQHF

length: 15
J: TRBJ2-2
V: TRBV4-2
CDR3: CASSQAGGNTGELFF